This T cell receptor beta chain comes out of a study of blood T cell repertoires in COVID-19. On the study more broadly: The United States, Italy and Spain provided the acute and convalescent COVID-19 samples.

Assay used: immunoSEQ multiplex PCR; TCRdb lists only in-frame clones, some missing. The sample contains about 120,000 clones, almost 85% of which appear only once. V gave up 3 bases and J gave up 2 bases, with 14 bases separating them. CDR1 is MDHEN and CDR2 is SYDVKM in the germline V gene. The CDR3 length is 16 residues. The specimen was peripheral blood. This chain uses TRBV28 with TRBJ1-5, with a tentative D call TRBD1 (6 bases). This sequence was found in a man between 65 and 85 years old with active or convalescent COVID-19. In DNA, the CDR3 is TGTGCCAGCAGTTTCAACAGTGGGGGCGGCAATCAGCCCCAGCATTTT. It specifies CASSFNSGGGNQPQHF. Looking up the rest from reference TRBV28 and TRBJ1-5 gives the full variable domain: DVKVTQSSRYLVKRTGEKVFLECVQDMDHENMFWYRQDPGLGLRLIYFSYDVKMKEKGDIPEGYSVSREKKERFSLILESASTNQTSMYLCASSFNSGGGNQPQHFGDGTRLSIL.